The entry below gives a single TCR beta chain sequence along with its context. This sample is drawn from a study of T cell changes during pregnancy in multiple sclerosis. This table comes from immunoSEQ multiplex PCR, and its TCRdb copy is limited to in-frame clones, with some not included. The sample includes tens of thousands of clones, roughly 90% seen only once; the top ten take 3% to 3.5%. This CDR3 comprises 16 residues. The V and J genes are TRBV21-1 and TRBJ2-7; the D call TRBD1 from the table was never checked on the DNA. TRBV21-1 is a documented pseudogene. The source material was peripheral blood, sampled in the first trimester of pregnancy. The clonotype comes from a female donor in good health, enrolled as a control in a pregnancy study. Here the CDR3 DNA reads TGTGCCAGCAGCACGTTGTCGGGACAGGGGGAATACGAGCAGTACTTC. Protein: CASSTLSGQGEYEQYF.